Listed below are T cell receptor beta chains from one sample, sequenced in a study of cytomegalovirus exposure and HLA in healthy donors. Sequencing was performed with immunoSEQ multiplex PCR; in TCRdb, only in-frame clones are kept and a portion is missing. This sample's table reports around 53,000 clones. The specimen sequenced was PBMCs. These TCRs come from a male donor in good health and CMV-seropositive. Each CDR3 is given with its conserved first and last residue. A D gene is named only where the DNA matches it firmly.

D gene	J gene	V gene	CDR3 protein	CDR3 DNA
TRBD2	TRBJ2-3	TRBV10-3	CAISAPGLVQYF	TGTGCCATCAGTGCCCCGGGACTAGTACAGTATTTT
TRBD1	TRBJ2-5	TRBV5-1	CASSLEGAIKETQYF	TGCGCCAGCAGCTTGGAGGGGGCAATTAAAGAGACCCAGTACTTC
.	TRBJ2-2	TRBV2	CASSPLTGTTGELFF	TGTGCCAGCAGCCCGCTTACCGGGACAACCGGGGAGCTGTTTTTT
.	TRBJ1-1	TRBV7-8	CASSLASGANTEAFF	TGTGCCAGCAGCTTAGCGAGTGGAGCGAACACTGAAGCTTTCTTT
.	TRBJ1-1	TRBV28	CASSLGGGSNTEAFF	TGTGCCAGCAGCCTGGGTGGGGGCTCGAACACTGAAGCTTTCTTT
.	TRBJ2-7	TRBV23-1	CASSQSPRQGAYEQYF	TGCGCCAGCAGTCAATCCCCACGGCAGGGTGCCTACGAGCAGTACTTC
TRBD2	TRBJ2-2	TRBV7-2	CASSTKRGLNTGELFF	TGTGCCAGCAGCACGAAGCGGGGACTGAACACCGGGGAGCTGTTTTTT
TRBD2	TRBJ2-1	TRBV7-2	CASSLAASGGYNEQFF	TGTGCCAGCAGCTTAGCGGCTAGCGGGGGTTACAATGAGCAGTTCTTC
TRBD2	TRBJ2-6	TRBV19	CASSNAGVPSGANVLTF	TGTGCCAGTAGTAACGCGGGGGTCCCCTCTGGGGCCAACGTCCTGACTTTC
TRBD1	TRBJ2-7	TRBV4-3	CASSQGDRLYEQYF	TGCGCCAGCAGCCAAGGGGACAGGTTGTACGAGCAGTACTTC
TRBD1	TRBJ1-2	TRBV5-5	CASSDRGSSNYGYTF	TGTGCCAGCTCGGACAGGGGGTCTTCTAACTATGGCTACACCTTC
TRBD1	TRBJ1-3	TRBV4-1	CASSQDDRGRSGNTIYF	TGCGCCAGCAGCCAGGACGACAGGGGCCGTTCTGGAAACACCATATATTTT
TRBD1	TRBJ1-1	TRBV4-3	CASSPNLGQVSTEAFF	TGCGCCAGCAGCCCGAACCTGGGACAGGTCTCGACTGAAGCTTTCTTT
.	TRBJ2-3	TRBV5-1	CASSLGATTDTQYF	TGCGCCAGCAGCTTGGGGGCCACCACAGATACGCAGTATTTT
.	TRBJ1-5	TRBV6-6	CASTGDFSNQPQHF	TGTGCCAGCACGGGGGACTTTAGCAATCAGCCCCAGCATTTT
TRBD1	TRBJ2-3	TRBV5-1	CASSGWTGASSTDTQYF	TGCGCCAGCAGCGGGTGGACAGGCGCCTCTAGCACAGATACGCAGTATTTT
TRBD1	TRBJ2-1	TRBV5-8	CASSFQGDNEQFF	TGTGCCAGCAGCTTCCAGGGGGACAATGAGCAGTTCTTC
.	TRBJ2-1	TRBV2	CASSRGGGGYDEQFF	TGTGCCAGCAGTCGTGGGGGGGGCGGCTACGATGAGCAGTTCTTC
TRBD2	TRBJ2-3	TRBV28	CASSLTSSGTTDTQYF	TGTGCCAGCAGTTTAACTTCTAGCGGGACCACAGATACGCAGTATTTT
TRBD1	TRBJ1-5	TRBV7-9	CASSLGQKNQPQHF	TGTGCCAGCAGCCTGGGACAGAAAAATCAGCCCCAGCATTTT
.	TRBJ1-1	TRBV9	CASTRAPGGTEAFF	TGTGCCAGCACCCGAGCCCCGGGAGGGACTGAAGCTTTCTTT
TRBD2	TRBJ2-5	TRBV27	CASSSVALLAGDQETQYF	TGTGCCAGCAGTTCCGTCGCACTACTAGCGGGGGACCAAGAGACCCAGTACTTC
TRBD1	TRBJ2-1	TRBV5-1	CASSLSGQGYNEQFF	TGCGCCAGCAGCTTGTCCGGACAGGGCTACAATGAGCAGTTCTTC
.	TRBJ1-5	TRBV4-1	CASSLDTGNQPQHF	TGCGCCAGCAGCCTAGACACTGGCAATCAGCCCCAGCATTTT
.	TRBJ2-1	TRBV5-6	CASSLATFERSNEQFF	TGTGCCAGCAGCTTGGCCACGTTCGAGAGATCAAATGAGCAGTTCTTC
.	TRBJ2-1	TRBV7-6	CASSLGGVQNEQFF	TGTGCCAGCAGCTTAGGGGGGGTACAGAATGAGCAGTTCTTC
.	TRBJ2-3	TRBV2	CASNLGGTDTQYF	TGTGCCAGCAACCTCGGGGGTACAGATACGCAGTATTTT
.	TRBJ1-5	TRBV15	CATSRGSGGVGNQPQHF	TGTGCCACCAGCAGAGGATCGGGAGGGGTCGGCAATCAGCCCCAGCATTTT
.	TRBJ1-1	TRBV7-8	CASSPGIQKAFF	TGTGCCAGCAGCCCCGGTATCCAAAAGGCTTTCTTT
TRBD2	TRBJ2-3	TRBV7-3	CASSSPPGTSGGSGTQYF	TGTGCCAGCAGCTCCCCCCCTGGGACTAGCGGGGGATCGGGTACGCAGTATTTT
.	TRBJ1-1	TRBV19	CASSMLGATEAFF	TGTGCCAGTAGTATGCTGGGGGCCACTGAAGCTTTCTTT
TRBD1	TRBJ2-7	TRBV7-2	CASSLEGTATYEQYF	TGTGCCAGCAGCTTAGAGGGGACAGCTACCTACGAGCAGTACTTC
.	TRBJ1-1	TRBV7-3	CASSLTGGREAFF	TGTGCCAGCAGCTTAACGGGGGGACGTGAAGCTTTCTTT
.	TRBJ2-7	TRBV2	CASSRRYEQYF	TGTGCCAGCAGTCGCAGATACGAGCAGTACTTC
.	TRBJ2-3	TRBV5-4	CASSFAASTDTQYF	TGTGCCAGCAGCTTCGCGGCTAGCACAGATACGCAGTATTTT
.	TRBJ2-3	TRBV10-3	CAISEERDTQYF	TGTGCCATCAGTGAGGAGCGGGATACGCAGTATTTT
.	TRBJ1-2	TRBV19	CASSSQAQEPYGYTF	TGTGCCAGTAGTTCGCAGGCGCAAGAGCCCTATGGCTACACCTTC